The rows below give T cell receptor beta chains drawn from one sample of a study of spatial heterogeneity in lung cancer. In TCRdb, the 5' RACE reads were re-called with MiXCR into one record per CDR3 protein. The sample lists 50,000 or so distinct CDR3 sequences, 10% to 15% occurring once. The sample was PBMCs, taken at follow-up. The receptors were gathered from a male donor with early-stage non-small cell lung cancer. CDR3s include the opening cysteine and the closing phenylalanine or tryptophan. D genes are given only for firm matches. Clone size is shown for a subset of rows, as once, few, many or a class of expanded clone.

TRBV7-3	TRBJ1-3	few	.	CASSLIPGNTIYF	TGTGCCAGCAGCTTAATCCCTGGAAACACCATATATTTT
TRBV10-3	TRBJ1-1	many	.	CAIRGENTEAFF	TGTGCCATCAGGGGGGAGAACACTGAAGCTTTCTTT
TRBV5-4	TRBJ2-2	few	TRBD1	CASSRGQDTGELFF	TGTGCCAGCAGCAGGGGACAGGACACCGGGGAGCTGTTTTTT
TRBV20-1	TRBJ2-7	.	TRBD1	CSAHPGQGEQYF	TGCAGTGCACACCCTGGACAGGGCGAGCAGTACTTC
TRBV5-1	TRBJ2-2	few	.	CASSLGLGDTGELFF	TGCGCCAGCAGCTTGGGACTAGGGGACACCGGGGAGCTGTTTTTT
TRBV27	TRBJ2-3	few	TRBD1	CASSWGLGGYSTDTQYF	TGTGCCAGCAGTTGGGGGTTAGGGGGCTATAGCACAGATACGCAGTATTTT
TRBV11-1	TRBJ1-1	many	.	CASSSRTENTEAFF	TGTGCCAGCAGCTCACGGACAGAGAACACTGAAGCTTTCTTT
TRBV5-1	TRBJ2-3	.	TRBD2	CASSSMGLAGPDTQYF	TGCGCCAGCAGCTCTATGGGACTAGCGGGACCAGATACGCAGTATTTT
TRBV12-3/TRBV12-4	TRBJ2-7	.	TRBD1	CANRLGQASAYEQYF	TGTGCCAACAGACTGGGACAGGCAAGCGCTTACGAGCAGTACTTC
TRBV6-2/TRBV6-3	TRBJ1-1	few	.	CASSPQGYTDAFF	TGTGCCAGCAGTCCGCAGGGGTACACTGACGCTTTCTTT
TRBV9	TRBJ2-1	many	.	CASSVDLRVNEQFF	TGTGCCAGCAGCGTAGATTTAAGGGTTAATGAGCAGTTCTTC
TRBV6-6	TRBJ2-1	few	.	CASSYSMTSSIEQFF	TGTGCCAGCAGTTACTCGATGACTAGTAGTATTGAGCAGTTCTTC
TRBV18	TRBJ2-7	many	TRBD2	CASSPTGLAGPYEQYF	TGTGCCAGCTCACCAACTGGACTAGCGGGGCCCTACGAGCAGTACTTC
TRBV30	TRBJ2-7	many	.	CAWSVKDDSSYEQYF	TGTGCCTGGAGTGTTAAGGACGACTCCTCCTACGAGCAGTACTTC
TRBV20-1	TRBJ2-3	.	TRBD2	CSASGGAIDTQYF	TGCAGTGCTAGCGGGGGGGCTATTGATACGCAGTATTTT
TRBV18	TRBJ1-3	few	TRBD1	CASSPDRGGNTIYF	TGTGCCAGCTCACCGGACAGGGGAGGAAACACCATATATTTT
TRBV7-2	TRBJ2-7	many	TRBD2	CASTYSGGAYEQYF	TGTGCCAGCACCTATAGCGGGGGAGCCTACGAGCAGTACTTC
TRBV18	TRBJ2-1	many	TRBD1	CASSRNRDRVGEQFF	TGTGCCAGCTCAAGAAACCGGGACAGAGTGGGTGAGCAGTTCTTC
TRBV28	TRBJ2-7	.	TRBD2	CASSLSSPGLAGVSYEQYF	TGTGCCAGCAGTTTAAGTTCTCCGGGACTAGCGGGGGTATCCTACGAGCAGTACTTC
TRBV19	TRBJ2-2	many	.	CASSIALPGELFF	TGTGCCAGTAGTATCGCCCTTCCCGGGGAGCTGTTTTTT
TRBV11-2	TRBJ1-5	many	.	CASSLNSAIQPQHF	TGTGCCAGCAGCCTCAACTCGGCGATTCAGCCCCAGCATTTT
TRBV20-1	TRBJ2-3	once	TRBD2	CSARVPSGRADTQYF	TGCAGTGCTAGAGTTCCTAGCGGGAGGGCGGATACGCAGTATTTT
TRBV6-2/TRBV6-3	TRBJ2-3	few	.	CASSLSIRDTQYF	TGTGCCAGCAGTCTCTCAATTCGGGATACGCAGTATTTT
TRBV29-1	TRBJ1-2	few	.	CSVEPAAYGYTF	TGCAGCGTTGAACCGGCAGCCTATGGCTACACCTTC
TRBV11-2	TRBJ2-7	many	.	CASSLEYVRGGYEQYF	TGTGCCAGCAGCTTAGAGTACGTGCGGGGTGGCTACGAGCAGTACTTC
TRBV5-1	TRBJ1-6	many	.	CASSRSTGPGSPLHF	TGCGCCAGCAGCCGTTCGACAGGCCCGGGATCACCCCTCCACTTT
TRBV7-2	TRBJ2-5	many	TRBD2	CASSLALERGGRETQYF	TGTGCCAGCAGCTTAGCGCTGGAGCGGGGGGGCCGAGAGACCCAGTACTTC
TRBV27	TRBJ1-1	few	.	CASSRDSVSEAFF	TGTGCCAGCAGCCGCGACAGCGTCTCTGAAGCTTTCTTT
TRBV6-5	TRBJ1-1	.	TRBD1	CASQGGLTEAFF	TGTGCCAGCCAGGGGGGGCTCACTGAAGCTTTCTTT
TRBV7-2	TRBJ2-3	many	TRBD2	CASSFLLRGAQYF	TGTGCCAGCAGCTTCCTATTGCGGGGGGCGCAGTATTTT
TRBV6-6	TRBJ2-1	few	TRBD2	CASSYVAGLADNEQFF	TGTGCCAGCAGTTACGTAGCGGGACTAGCAGACAATGAGCAGTTCTTC
TRBV11-2	TRBJ1-6	.	.	CASSLDPGSTSPLDF	TGTGCCAGCAGCTTAGATCCAGGCAGCACGTCACCCCTCGACTTT
TRBV12-3/TRBV12-4	TRBJ2-2	.	.	CASSLGVDTGELFF	TGTGCCAGCAGTTTGGGGGTCGACACCGGGGAGCTGTTTTTT
TRBV30	TRBJ2-5	many	.	CAWFPGSGGTQYF	TGTGCCTGGTTTCCGGGTAGCGGAGGGACCCAGTACTTC
TRBV6-5	TRBJ2-7	.	TRBD2	CASSASGVGSYEQYF	TGTGCCAGCAGCGCTAGCGGGGTGGGCTCCTACGAGCAGTACTTC
TRBV7-2	TRBJ1-2	.	TRBD1	CASSQDRGQGYTF	TGTGCCAGCAGCCAGGACAGGGGGCAAGGCTACACCTTC
TRBV18	TRBJ2-1	.	TRBD1	CASSPGRRGYDEQFF	TGTGCCAGCTCACCAGGCCGCAGGGGGTATGATGAGCAGTTCTTC
TRBV10-2	TRBJ1-2	many	.	CASSPGPLLGYTF	TGCGCCAGCAGTCCCGGACCTTTACTCGGCTACACCTTC
TRBV5-1	TRBJ2-5	many	.	CASSPGEAQTQYF	TGCGCCAGCAGCCCGGGGGAGGCCCAGACCCAGTACTTC
TRBV6-2/TRBV6-3	TRBJ1-5	many	.	CASRNSYSNQPQHF	TGTGCCAGCAGAAACAGTTATAGCAATCAGCCCCAGCATTTT
TRBV7-9	TRBJ1-4	few	.	CASSPQPEKLFF	TGTGCCAGCAGCCCCCAACCGGAAAAACTGTTTTTT
TRBV7-2	TRBJ2-1	many	TRBD2	CASSQTSGGRNEQFF	TGTGCCAGCAGCCAGACTAGCGGGGGGAGGAATGAGCAGTTCTTC
TRBV30	TRBJ2-7	many	TRBD1	CAWSESGGQTYEQYF	TGTGCCTGGAGTGAGTCAGGGGGCCAAACCTACGAGCAGTACTTC
TRBV11-1	TRBJ2-3	.	.	CASTPSQSTDTQYF	TGTGCCAGCACCCCATCCCAGAGCACAGATACGCAGTATTTT
TRBV27	TRBJ2-3	many	.	CASSSIDRTDTQYF	TGTGCCAGCAGTTCCATCGACAGAACAGATACGCAGTATTTT
TRBV6-6	TRBJ2-6	.	TRBD1	CASSPRDRTDSGANVLTF	TGTGCCAGCAGTCCCCGGGACAGGACTGACTCTGGGGCCAACGTCCTGACTTTC
TRBV7-3	TRBJ2-1	few	TRBD2	CASSLNLAGHEQFF	TGTGCCAGCAGCTTAAATCTAGCGGGGCATGAGCAGTTCTTC
TRBV12-3/TRBV12-4	TRBJ2-1	many	.	CASSLAFNEQFF	TGTGCCAGCAGTTTAGCATTCAATGAGCAGTTCTTC
TRBV7-3	TRBJ1-1	.	.	CASSSGTSRRTEAFF	TGTGCCAGCAGCTCCGGGACAAGTCGCCGCACTGAAGCTTTCTTT
TRBV28	TRBJ2-1	.	TRBD2	CASTLLAGGPDEQFF	TGTGCCAGCACCTTACTAGCGGGGGGGCCGGATGAGCAGTTCTTC
TRBV12-3/TRBV12-4	TRBJ2-2	.	.	CASGTGYNTGELFF	TGTGCCAGCGGTACAGGCTATAACACCGGGGAGCTGTTTTTT
TRBV12-3/TRBV12-4	TRBJ1-1	few	.	CASSPFRTEAFF	TGTGCCAGCAGCCCCTTTCGCACTGAAGCTTTCTTT
TRBV6-5	TRBJ2-3	many	TRBD2	CASRVGLASTDTQYF	TGTGCCAGCAGAGTAGGACTAGCGAGCACAGATACGCAGTATTTT
TRBV6-5	TRBJ2-5	few	.	CASSYTALGRETQYF	TGTGCCAGCAGTTACACGGCCTTGGGGCGAGAGACCCAGTACTTC
TRBV2	TRBJ2-7	.	.	CASSEWYEQYF	TGTGCCAGCAGTGAATGGTACGAGCAGTACTTC
TRBV12-3/TRBV12-4	TRBJ1-5	many	.	CASSLAGESNQPQHF	TGTGCCAGCAGTTTAGCGGGGGAAAGCAATCAGCCCCAGCATTTT